One sample yielded the 31 T cell receptor beta chains listed below, sequenced in a study of T cell changes during pregnancy in multiple sclerosis. Repertoires were generated with immunoSEQ multiplex PCR, while TCRdb's copy carries only in-frame clones and drops some. The table includes around 50,000 clones, roughly 94% detected once. This material consisted of CD8+ T cells from peripheral blood mononuclear cells, taken in the first trimester of pregnancy. These receptors all come from a female donor with multiple sclerosis, enrolled in a pregnancy study.

V gene TRBV27 combines with J gene TRBJ2-3, with TRBD2 identical over 12 bases. V was pared by 6 bases and J by 5 bases, with 6 bases of the junction left unmatched. From germline, CDR1 is MNHEY and CDR2 SMNVEV (reference sequence). This CDR3 comprises 15 residues. The CDR3 sequence is CASSASTSGRDTQYF. For the CDR3, the DNA is TGTGCCAGCAGCGCCTCGACTAGCGGGAGAGATACGCAGTATTTT.

The V call is TRBV27, the J call TRBJ2-7, with D possibly matching TRBD2 (5 bases). V was cut by 4 bases and J by 3 bases, with 10 bases left in between. CDR1 is MNHEY and CDR2 is SMNVEV in the germline V gene (reference sequence). The CDR3 covers 13 residues. The CDR3 DNA follows: TGTGCCAGCAGTTCGGGGAGAGGCTACGAGCAGTACTTC. Translation gives CASSSGRGYEQYF.

The V gene is TRBV5-6, the J gene TRBJ1-4, with TRBD1 matching 7 bases. Germline-derived CDR1 and CDR2 are SGHDT and YYEEEE. The CDR3 has 14 amino acids. V gave up 3 bases and J gave up 4 bases; unmatched junction bases: 3. The CDR3 DNA is TGTGCCAGCAGCTCAGGGGGATTTAATGAAAAACTGTTTTTT. Translating it yields CASSSGGFNEKLFF.

The chain joins TRBV29-1 to TRBJ2-7; D may be TRBD1 (5 bases). Trimming shortened V by 4 bases and J by 3 bases, and 13 bases separated the two germline ends. The germline CDR1 and CDR2 sequences are SQVTM and ANQGSEA. The CDR3 contains 13 residues. The CDR3 is CSVGVGVLYEQYF. In DNA form, the CDR3 reads TGCAGCGTTGGGGTAGGGGTCCTCTACGAGCAGTACTTC.

The chain carries TRBV5-1 and TRBJ2-2, with D tentatively TRBD1 (6 bases). The germline V gene has CDR1 SGHRS and CDR2 YFSETQ. CDR3 length equals 15 residues. Trimming shortened V by 4 bases and J by 0 bases, and 10 bases separated the two germline ends. The CDR3 region has the DNA TGCGCCAGCAGCGGGGGACAAGCGAACACCGGGGAGCTGTTTTTT. As protein: CASSGGQANTGELFF. Together with reference TRBV5-1 and TRBJ2-2, the CDR3 gives the full variable domain: KAGVTQTPRYLIKTRGQQVTLSCSPISGHRSVSWYQQTPGQGLQFLFEYFSETQRNKGNFPGRFSGRQFSNSRSEMNVSTLELGDSALYLCASSGGQANTGELFFGEGSRLTVL.

The V gene is TRBV27, the J gene TRBJ2-7, with 9 positions matching TRBD2. V shed 9 bases and J 3 bases; nucleotides not matched to a gene: 18. CDR3 length equals 17 residues. Germline V gene data show CDR1 as MNHEY and CDR2 as SMNVEV (reference sequence). The DNA for the CDR3 is TGTGCCAGACTTAGGGTCAGTGGGCTAGCGGGAAACTACGAGCAGTACTTC. Translating it yields CARLRVSGLAGNYEQYF.

The rearrangement joins TRBV6-6 to TRBJ1-1, with 7 nucleotides matching TRBD1. CDR1 is MNHNY and CDR2 is SVGAGI in the germline V gene (reference sequence). V was pared by 2 bases and J by 10 bases, with 13 bases of the junction left unmatched. The CDR3 runs to 15 residues. DNA of the CDR3: TGTGCCAGCAGTTACGGAGGGGGCGGCCCCCCAGGAGCTTTCTTT. Translating gives CASSYGGGGPPGAFF.

This chain uses TRBV6-5 with TRBJ2-1; D is possibly TRBD2 (5 bases). CDR3 length: 14 amino acids. V was cut by 5 bases and J by 4 bases, with 12 bases left in between. Germline CDR1 reads MNHEY; CDR2 reads SVGAGI. The CDR3 DNA is TGTGCCAGCAGTCCCCTCCTAGCTTACAATGAGCAGTTCTTC. This gives the protein CASSPLLAYNEQFF.

V and J are TRBV9 and TRBJ2-7, with 14 positions matching TRBD2. Germline trimming cut 4 bases from V and 7 bases from J; bases unmatched to any gene: 10. This CDR3 contains 16 residues. CDR1 and CDR2 (germline): SGDLS, YYNGEE. The CDR3 bases are TGTGCCAGCAGCCCCCGACAGACTAGCGGGAGGGGGGAGCAGTACTTC. Its protein product is CASSPRQTSGRGEQYF.

This sequence joins TRBV11-1 and TRBJ2-1, with 11 bases matching TRBD2. CDR3 length equals 17 residues. V shed 5 bases and J 0 bases; nucleotides not matched to a gene: 6. Germline CDR1 SGHAT, CDR2 FQDESV (reference sequence). In DNA, the CDR3 is TGTGCCAGCAGCACATTGACTAGCGGGAACTCCTACAATGAGCAGTTCTTC. Translating gives CASSTLTSGNSYNEQFF.

The rearrangement joins TRBV11-2 to TRBJ2-1, with no clear D. V lost 4 bases, J lost 8 bases, and 21 bases lay in between. CDR1 is SGHAT and CDR2 is FQNNGV in the germline V gene. The CDR3 is 16 amino acids. DNA of the CDR3: TGTGCCAGCAGCTCGAGACTGCCCCCCATGCCCGATGAGCAGTTCTTC. Residues: CASSSRLPPMPDEQFF.

V gene TRBV6-5 combines with J gene TRBJ1-1; TRBD1 matches 8 bases. The CDR3 is 15 residues long. Germline CDR1 and CDR2: MNHEY and SVGAGI. The V segment lost 0 bases and the J segment 4 bases; nucleotides outside the gene matches: 4. The CDR3, as DNA: TGTGCCAGCAGTTACTCTCAGGGGGCGGCCACTGAAGCTTTCTTT. It yields the protein CASSYSQGAATEAFF.

The V and J genes are TRBV9 and TRBJ1-2; the match to TRBD1 covers 9 bases. The CDR3 extends over 14 amino acids. Germline V gene data show CDR1 as SGDLS and CDR2 as YYNGEE. J was trimmed by 4 bases and V by 4 bases; bases with no gene match: 5. The CDR3 DNA follows: TGTGCCAGCAGCCCCCGGGACAGGGTCTATGGCTACACCTTC. Translating it yields CASSPRDRVYGYTF.

This chain joins TRBV27 and TRBJ2-7, with 7 positions matching TRBD1. The V and J ends lost 3 bases and 5 bases, in that order; junction bases with no gene match: 7. Germline V lookup: CDR1 MNHEY, CDR2 SMNVEV (reference sequence). The CDR3 contains 14 residues. The CDR3 here is CASSFLQGYDEQYF. The DNA for the CDR3 is TGTGCCAGCAGTTTCCTACAGGGGTACGACGAGCAGTACTTC.

The V call is TRBV6-1, the J call TRBJ2-7; 9 nucleotides agree with TRBD1. CDR1 is MNHNS and CDR2 is SASEGT in the germline V gene. CDR3 length equals 14 residues. J gave up 5 bases and V 3 bases, and 5 bases lay outside the gene matches. CDR3 protein: CASSDGTGWDEQYF. CDR3 nucleotides: TGTGCCAGCAGTGATGGGACAGGGTGGGACGAGCAGTACTTC.

The chain recombines TRBV4-1 with TRBJ2-2; 9 nucleotides agree with TRBD1. This CDR3 is 16 amino acids long. Germline loops: CDR1 MGHRA, CDR2 YSYEKL. Unmatched junction bases numbered 5, after V lost 1 base and J lost 5 bases. DNA for the CDR3: TGCGCCAGCAGCCAAGTGGGACAGGGCCGGACCGGGGAGCTGTTTTTT. Amino acid sequence: CASSQVGQGRTGELFF.

The gene calls are TRBV6-1 and TRBJ2-7; 8 bases are shared with TRBD1. The germline gives CDR1 MNHNS, CDR2 SASEGT. With V trimmed by 11 bases and J by 5 bases, 14 bases remained unmatched. The CDR3 loop spans 14 amino acids. As DNA, the CDR3 is TGTGCCTCGGCAGTTGGACAGGGTCGCCACGAGCAGTACTTC. This sequence encodes CASAVGQGRHEQYF.

This chain connects TRBV28 to TRBJ1-2; 10 bases agree with TRBD1. Germline CDR1 is MDHEN and CDR2 is SYDVKM. This CDR3 is built from 17 residues. V lost 6 bases to trimming and J lost 0 bases; unmatched junction nucleotides: 10. The CDR3 region is CASSPPGTGVSNYGYTF. As DNA, the CDR3 is TGTGCCAGCAGCCCCCCCGGGACAGGGGTCTCTAACTATGGCTACACCTTC.

This chain uses TRBV21-1 with TRBJ2-2; TRBD2 is the table's D call and was not checked against the DNA. TRBV21-1 is classified as a pseudogene. The CDR3 contains 16 residues. CDR3 bases: TGTGCCAGCAGCAAACTAGCGGGAGGGTTAGTCGGGGAGCTGTTTTTT. It encodes CASSKLAGGLVGELFF.

The chain carries TRBV7-9 and TRBJ2-7; 9 bases align to TRBD2. Germline V gene lookup returns CDR1 SEHNR and CDR2 FQNEAQ (reference sequence). V lost 5 bases and J lost 3; bases outside the gene matches: 11. This CDR3 spans 16 amino acids. This CDR3 is CASSVEGGLAYYEQYF. CDR3 sequence (DNA): TGTGCCAGCAGCGTAGAGGGGGGACTAGCTTACTACGAGCAGTACTTC.

The chain combines TRBV30 with TRBJ1-1; D call uncertain. V dropped 8 bases and J dropped 1 base, with 11 bases sitting between them. The CDR3 sequence is 12 residues long. Per the germline V gene, CDR1 is GTSNPN and CDR2 is SVGIG (reference sequence). In nucleotides, the CDR3 is TGTGCCGGTGCGTGGGCGAACACTGAAGCTTTCTTT. Amino acids: CAGAWANTEAFF.

CDR3 bases: TGTGCCAGTAGCAAGGGGCAGGGGGAGACCCAGTACTTC. This sequence encodes CASSKGQGETQYF. The chain has TRBV19 and TRBJ2-5, with D perhaps TRBD1 (6 bases). The germline V gene has CDR1 LNHDA and CDR2 SQIVND (reference sequence). This CDR3 spans 13 amino acids. Trimming left V 6 bases short and J 5 bases short, with 13 bases between.

Only one count was recorded for this clone. The V call is TRBV19, the J call TRBJ2-2, with D possibly matching TRBD2 (6 bases). V was shortened by 3 bases and J by 6 bases, with 8 bases between the two germline ends. CDR1 and CDR2 from the germline V gene are LNHDA and SQIVND (reference sequence). The CDR3 has 13 residues. CDR3 coding DNA: TGTGCCAGTAGTATGCGGGGAGCCGGGGAGCTGTTTTTT. This translates into CASSMRGAGELFF.

V gene TRBV30 combines with J gene TRBJ2-3; 9 positions match TRBD1. Germline CDR1 reads GTSNPN; CDR2 reads SVGIG (reference sequence). The V and J ends lost 4 bases and 6 bases, in that order; junction bases with no gene match: 5. CDR3 length: 13 amino acids. CDR3 protein: CAWKQGAWDTQYF. DNA of the CDR3: TGTGCCTGGAAACAGGGGGCATGGGATACGCAGTATTTT.

J is TRBJ2-5 and V is TRBV5-1, with 12 bases fitting TRBD1. CDR1 is SGHRS, CDR2 YFSETQ, per germline. V lost 0 bases and J lost 4; bases outside the gene matches: 4. The CDR3 has 16 amino acids. CDR3 DNA sequence: TGCGCCAGCAGCTTGGAAGGGACAGGGGGCAGAGAGACCCAGTACTTC. It specifies CASSLEGTGGRETQYF.

The rearrangement links TRBV19 to TRBJ2-1, with 11 bases identical to TRBD2. CDR1 LNHDA and CDR2 SQIVND come from the germline V gene (reference sequence). This CDR3 has 14 residues. Trimming cost V 4 bases and J 6 bases; bases outside gene matches: 2. CDR3 sequence: CASSSLAGGNEQFF. The CDR3 coding sequence is TGTGCCAGTAGTAGCCTAGCGGGAGGCAATGAGCAGTTCTTC.

This chain uses TRBV19 with TRBJ2-7; perhaps TRBD1 as D (6 bases). The CDR3 contains 14 residues. From germline, CDR1 is LNHDA and CDR2 SQIVND (reference sequence). V was trimmed by 7 bases and J by 0 bases, leaving 13 bases between them. CDR3 protein: CASTLTGSSYEQYF. For the CDR3, the DNA is TGTGCCAGTACCCTAACAGGGAGCTCCTACGAGCAGTACTTC.

The chain links TRBV28 to TRBJ1-1; a weak D match, TRBD1 (6 bases). The V end was cut by 3 bases, the J end by 9 bases, with 14 bases between. The CDR3 length is 13 residues. Germline V gives CDR1 MDHEN, CDR2 SYDVKM. The CDR3 region is CASSFISRDKAFF. The CDR3 coding sequence is TGTGCCAGCAGTTTTATTTCGAGGGACAAAGCTTTCTTT. The full variable domain, completed using reference TRBV28 and TRBJ1-1, is DVKVTQSSRYLVKRTGEKVFLECVQDMDHENMFWYRQDPGLGLRLIYFSYDVKMKEKGDIPEGYSVSREKKERFSLILESASTNQTSMYLCASSFISRDKAFFGQGTRLTVV.

The J gene is TRBJ2-1, the V gene TRBV5-1; tentative D call: TRBD2 (5 bases). V was pared by 2 bases and J by 5 bases, with 11 bases between. CDR3 length: 14 residues. Germline V gene sequence: CDR1 SGHRS, CDR2 YFSETQ. CDR3 nucleotide sequence: TGCGCCAGCAGCTTCGTTTCGGGGAACAATGAGCAGTTCTTC. This gives the protein CASSFVSGNNEQFF.

This clone was found once. This chain uses TRBV5-6 with TRBJ2-1, with D perhaps TRBD1 (6 bases). The CDR3 totals 17 residues. Trimming took off 4 bases at V and 1 base at J, with 18 bases between the two ends. Germline V CDR1 and CDR2: SGHDT, YYEEEE. CDR3 sequence: CASSQRTGPQSYNEQFF. CDR3 DNA: TGTGCCAGCAGCCAGAGAACAGGGCCCCAGTCCTACAATGAGCAGTTCTTC.

The chain uses TRBV5-4 and TRBJ2-1; weak D call: TRBD2 (6 bases). The V end lost 4 bases, the J end lost 6 bases, and 8 bases lay between the germline ends. The CDR3 contains 12 residues. The germline V gene has CDR1 SGHNT and CDR2 YYREEE (reference sequence). The CDR3 region has the DNA TGTGCCAGCAGCCGGGGGAGCAATGAGCAGTTCTTC. Residues: CASSRGSNEQFF.